This T cell receptor beta chain was observed in a study of identifying expanded T cells in peripheral blood. During the collection period, no donor immune events like infections were recorded. Libraries were prepared by immunoSEQ multiplex PCR; TCRdb keeps only in-frame clonotypes and omits some of them. The profile shows some 120,000 clones, around four fifths of them singletons. Regarding this clone: The antigen is undetermined.

General study points: Clone count variance between approximately 2-week samples rose with total template count. Technical replicates showed about 1.2 changed clones; around two weeks around 15; four weeks 19.

This CDR3 is 13 amino acids long. Between the trimmed V and J ends, which lost 1 base and 3 bases, there was a span of 7 bases. The V gene's germline CDR1 is LNHDA and CDR2 SQIVND (reference sequence). This sequence originates from a person aged 18 to 70 in good health. The chain combines TRBV19 with TRBJ2-7, with D uncertain. The sample comprised blood. Here the CDR3 reads CASSIGTRYEQYF. CDR3 DNA: TGTGCCAGTAGTATAGGCACACGCTACGAGCAGTACTTC.